This T cell receptor (beta chain) was captured in a study of response to subunit inactivated influenza vaccine. In this sample, this clonotype turned up many times. Its target is not known. TCRdb re-derived calls from the RT-PCR reads in MiXCR, one entry per CDR3 protein. The sample carries hundreds of thousands of distinct CDR3 sequences, about 18% recorded once. V lost 8 bases and J lost 8, with 21 bases in between. There are 15 residues in the CDR3. Study conclusions and caveats: It was suggested by the authors that few new T cells are recruited by each seasonal influenza vaccination.

This specimen was PBMCs from blood, taken around 5 days after vaccination. The receptor's source is a man aged 45-65 years who received an inactivated influenza vaccine. J is TRBJ2-2 and V is TRBV12-3 or TRBV12-4; no definite D call. This CDR3 is CASSSSVVARGELFF. CDR3 nucleotide sequence: TGTGCCAGCTCCTCAAGTGTGGTAGCCCGGGGGGAGCTGTTTTTT.